This T cell receptor (beta chain) was sequenced during a study of T cell clonality in common variable immunodeficiency. The sample holds many counts of this clone. The sequence runs out 3 residues before the end of the CDR3; the remainder is reconstructed from the germline J gene. Generated by immunoSEQ multiplex PCR, the TCRdb table keeps only in-frame clones and is missing some. The sample shows about 60,000 clones, none of them appearing just once. This CDR3 has 12 amino acids. Trimming removed 8 bases from V and 3 bases from J, with 8 bases in between. Germline loops: CDR1 SNHLY, CDR2 FYNNEI. The specimen sequenced was peripheral blood mononuclear cells. The chain combines TRBV2 with TRBJ1-3, with D unresolved. The receptor was isolated from a person aged 18-69 years in good health. CDR3 bases read: TGTGCCAGCGTCCGGGTTGGAAACACC. This gives the protein CASVRVGNT. In full, the CDR3 reads CASVRVGNTIYF.